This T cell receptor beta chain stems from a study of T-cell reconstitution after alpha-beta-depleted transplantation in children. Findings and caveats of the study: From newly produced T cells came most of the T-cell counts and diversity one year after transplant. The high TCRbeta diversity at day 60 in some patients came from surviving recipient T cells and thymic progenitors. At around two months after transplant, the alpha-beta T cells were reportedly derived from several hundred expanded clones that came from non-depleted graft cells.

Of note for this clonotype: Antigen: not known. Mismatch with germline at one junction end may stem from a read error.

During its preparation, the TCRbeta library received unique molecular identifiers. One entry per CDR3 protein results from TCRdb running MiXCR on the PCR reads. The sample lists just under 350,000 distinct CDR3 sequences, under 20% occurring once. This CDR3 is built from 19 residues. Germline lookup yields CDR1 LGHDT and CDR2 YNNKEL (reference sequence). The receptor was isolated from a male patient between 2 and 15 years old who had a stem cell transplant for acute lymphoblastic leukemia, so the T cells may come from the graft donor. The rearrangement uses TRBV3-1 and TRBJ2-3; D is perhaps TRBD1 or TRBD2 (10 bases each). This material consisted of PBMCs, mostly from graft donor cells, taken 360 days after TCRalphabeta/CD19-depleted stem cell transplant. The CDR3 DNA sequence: TGTACCAGCAGCCAGGACAGGGGGGAAGGACTAGCGGACACAGATACGCAGTATTTT. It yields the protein CTSSQDRGEGLADTDTQYF.